Listed here is a single T cell receptor beta chain. Its antigen is not yet known. Base qualities are not provided; no much larger clone lies one nucleotide away. This sample is drawn from a study of Ad26.COV2.S vaccination and SARS-CoV-2 variants (dated by TCRdb to the early 2020s). Regarding the study in general: Donors in the vaccine arm were drawn from COV1001, a multicentre, randomized, double-blind, placebo-controlled phase I-IIa trial testing Ad26.COV2.S in healthy adults. A total of 32 samples were included in the TCR-sequenced set, comprising roughly 19 Ad26.COV2.S vaccine recipients, 5 placebo recipients and 8 SARS-CoV-2 convalescent individuals. Blinding of investigators to trial group allocation was maintained during experiments and outcome assessment. TCRbeta repertoire sequencing served as the tool for gauging how specific and how broad the SARS-CoV-2-reactive T cell receptors were following Ad26.COV2.S vaccination. Trial participants were randomized into five groups of five, in which low-dose or high-dose Ad26.COV2.S was given once or twice, or placebo was given on both occasions. Ad26.COV2.S was administered intramuscularly at 5 x 10^10 or 1 x 10^11 viral particles, either as a single shot or as two shots given 56 days apart.

General findings and caveats noted by the study authors: Comparable non-spike TCR breadth was observed between vaccine and placebo recipients, consistent with only spike being contained in the vaccine. Substantial breadth of spike-specific CD8+ and CD4+ T cell responses was reported after vaccination. The study was not powered to compare responses between vaccine doses or regimens. Spike-specific TCR breadth was higher in Ad26.COV2.S recipients than in placebo recipients (P = 0.0014). The authors noted that total T cell responses may have been underestimated by the TCR breadth and depth analyses.

The germline V gene gives CDR1 as SGHTA and CDR2 as FQGTGA. V is cut by 0 bases and J by 3 bases, and the space between the germline ends is 18 bases. The CDR3 has 17 amino acids, counting the end cysteine and phenylalanine. Only CDR3 DNA is held: 51 bases, read in frame from base 1. According to the study, the label for this sample's treatment or condition signals: some 19 received Ad26.COV2.S at low or high dose, single or two shots; roughly five received placebo; per-sample allocation not given. Repertoires of vaccine and placebo recipients were sequenced from samples collected on day 63 after the first injection. Cohort 1b enrolled 25 to 30 adults aged 18-55 years at a single site in Boston, USA, between 29 July and 7 August 2020. Ad26.COV2.S consisted of a replication-incompetent adenovirus type 26 vector by which a prefusion-stabilized SARS-CoV-2 spike protein from the original Wuhan strain was expressed.

TCRbeta CDR3 regions were sequenced with the immunoSEQ Assay. After extraction, genomic DNA underwent amplification by bias-controlled multiplex PCR, followed by high-throughput sequencing. The paper's data handling went like this. To quantify the absolute abundance of every unique TCRbeta CDR3 region, sequences were collapsed and filtered. Usable DNA was measured by amplifying reference genes present in all nucleated cells, and TCRbeta template counts were normalized to that usable DNA to estimate T cell fraction. Repertoire TCRs were annotated as SARS-CoV-2-specific by exact matching of V gene, CDR3 amino acid sequence and J gene to a known reactive TCR set. MIRA supplied the reference SARS-CoV-2 TCR set, which was filtered for enrichment in COVID-19-positive ImmuneCODE repertoires so that public or cross-reactive TCRs were removed. Using the MIRA antigens, annotated TCRs were further analysed by specific ORF or by position within an ORF. Breadth was defined as the number of annotated unique rearrangements divided by the total number of unique productive rearrangements, and depth was defined as the summed frequency of the annotated unique rearrangements. Group comparisons of TCR breadth used two-sided Wilcoxon rank-sum tests. Drawn from immuneACCESS, this table holds only the in-frame rearrangements with V and J called that TCRdb kept. Clones are partly lost; checked studies trace under half to an unresolved V gene and leave the rest unexplained. V and J calls and clone size are copied from that table; D and trimming were computed from the DNA. The sample table shows 410,000 or so clones, and around 90% are seen once. 12% of the sample comes from the top ten.

Here the sequenced sample was peripheral blood, taken in a trial of Ad26.COV2.S vaccine versus placebo. The sequence joins TRBV7-3 to TRBJ2-7; the D gene is perhaps TRBD1, from 5 matching bases. The sequence derives from a person aged 18-65 years who received the Ad26.COV2.S COVID-19 vaccine or a placebo. The CDR3 is CASSLTPPGWDNYEQYF. The DNA sequence is as follows: TGTGCCAGCAGCTTAACCCCCCCAGGGTGGGATAACTACGAGCAGTACTTC.